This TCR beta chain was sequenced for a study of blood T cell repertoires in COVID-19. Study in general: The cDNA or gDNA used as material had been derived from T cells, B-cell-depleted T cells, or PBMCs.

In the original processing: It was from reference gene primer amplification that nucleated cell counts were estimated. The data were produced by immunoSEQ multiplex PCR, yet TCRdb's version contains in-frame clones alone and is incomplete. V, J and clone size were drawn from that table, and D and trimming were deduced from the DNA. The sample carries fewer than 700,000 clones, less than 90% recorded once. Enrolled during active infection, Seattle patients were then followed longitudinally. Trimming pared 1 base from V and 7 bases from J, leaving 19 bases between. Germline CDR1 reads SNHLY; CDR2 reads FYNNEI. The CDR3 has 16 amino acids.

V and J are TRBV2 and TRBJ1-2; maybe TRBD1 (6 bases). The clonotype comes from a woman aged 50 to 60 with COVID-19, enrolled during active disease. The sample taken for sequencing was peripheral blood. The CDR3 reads CASSEVSLQKGGGYTF. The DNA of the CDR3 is TGTGCCAGCAGTGAAGTCTCCCTACAGAAAGGGGGTGGCTACACCTTC.